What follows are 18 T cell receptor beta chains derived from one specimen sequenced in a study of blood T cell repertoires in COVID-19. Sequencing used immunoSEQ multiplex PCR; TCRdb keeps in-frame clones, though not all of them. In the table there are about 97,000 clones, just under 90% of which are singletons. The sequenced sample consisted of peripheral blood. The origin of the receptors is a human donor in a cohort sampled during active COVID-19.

CDR3 DNA sequence: TGTGCCTGGAGTGGGGGAGTCTCCACCGGGGAGCTGTTTTTT. Translating it yields CAWSGGVSTGELFF. V is TRBV30 and J is TRBJ2-2; D possibly corresponds to TRBD2 (5 bases). The germline gives CDR1 GTSNPN, CDR2 SVGIG (reference sequence). V was trimmed by 1 base and J by 4 bases, leaving 10 bases between them. The CDR3 has 14 residues. The full variable domain, in which reference TRBV30 and TRBJ2-2 provide the parts outside the CDR3, is SQTIHQWPATLVQPVGSPLSLECTVEGTSNPNLYWYRQAAGRGLQLLFYSVGIGQISSEVPQNLSASRPQDRQFILSSKKLLLSDSGFYLCAWSGGVSTGELFFGEGSRLTVL.

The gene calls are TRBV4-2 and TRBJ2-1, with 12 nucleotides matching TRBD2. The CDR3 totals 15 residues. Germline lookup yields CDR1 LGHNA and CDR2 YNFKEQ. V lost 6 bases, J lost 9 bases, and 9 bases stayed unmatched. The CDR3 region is CASSPLTSGGSEQFF. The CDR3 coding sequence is TGTGCCAGCAGTCCCTTGACTAGCGGGGGCAGTGAGCAGTTCTTC.

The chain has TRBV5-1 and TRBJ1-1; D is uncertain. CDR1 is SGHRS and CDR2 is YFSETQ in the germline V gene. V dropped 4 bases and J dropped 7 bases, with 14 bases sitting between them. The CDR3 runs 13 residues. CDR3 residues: CASSADGSDEAFF. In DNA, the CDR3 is TGCGCCAGCAGCGCCGACGGGTCGGATGAAGCTTTCTTT.

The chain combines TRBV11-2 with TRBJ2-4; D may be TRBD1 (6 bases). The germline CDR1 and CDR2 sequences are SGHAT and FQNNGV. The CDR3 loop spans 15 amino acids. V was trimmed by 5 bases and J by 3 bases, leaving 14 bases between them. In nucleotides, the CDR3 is TGTGCCAGCAGCCCTGGACAGTCTGGCAAAAACATTCAGTACTTC. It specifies CASSPGQSGKNIQYF.

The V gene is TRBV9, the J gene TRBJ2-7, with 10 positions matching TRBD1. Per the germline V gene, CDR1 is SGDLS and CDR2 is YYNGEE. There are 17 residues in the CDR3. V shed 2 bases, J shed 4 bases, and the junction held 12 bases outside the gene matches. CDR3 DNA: TGTGCCAGCAGCGTTATGGGGACAGGGGTTCTTTCTTACGAGCAGTACTTC. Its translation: CASSVMGTGVLSYEQYF.

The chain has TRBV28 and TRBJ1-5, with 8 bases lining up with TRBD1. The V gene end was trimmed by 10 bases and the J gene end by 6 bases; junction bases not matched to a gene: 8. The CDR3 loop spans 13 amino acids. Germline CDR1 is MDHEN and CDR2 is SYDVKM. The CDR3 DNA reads TGTGCCACCACGGACAGGGCGCGTCAGCCCCAGCATTTT. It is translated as CATTDRARQPQHF.

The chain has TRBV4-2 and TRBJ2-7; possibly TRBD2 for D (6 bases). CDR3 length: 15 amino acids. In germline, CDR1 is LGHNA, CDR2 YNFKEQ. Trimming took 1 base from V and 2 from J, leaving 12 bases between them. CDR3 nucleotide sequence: TGTGCCAGCAGCCAAGCTGGGACTTCCCCCTACGAGCAGTACTTC. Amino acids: CASSQAGTSPYEQYF.

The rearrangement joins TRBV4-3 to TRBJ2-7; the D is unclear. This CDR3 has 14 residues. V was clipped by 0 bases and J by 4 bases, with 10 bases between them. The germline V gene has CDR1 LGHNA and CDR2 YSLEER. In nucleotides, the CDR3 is TGCGCCAGCAGCCAAGATCCTCTGGCTTACGAGCAGTACTTC. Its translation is CASSQDPLAYEQYF.

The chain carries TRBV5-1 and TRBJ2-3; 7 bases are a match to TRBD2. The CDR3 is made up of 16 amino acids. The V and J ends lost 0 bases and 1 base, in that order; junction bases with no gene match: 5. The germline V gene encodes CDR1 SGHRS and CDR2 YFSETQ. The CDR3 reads CASSLGAGSGTDTQYF. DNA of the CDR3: TGCGCCAGCAGCTTGGGAGCGGGGTCTGGCACAGATACGCAGTATTTT.

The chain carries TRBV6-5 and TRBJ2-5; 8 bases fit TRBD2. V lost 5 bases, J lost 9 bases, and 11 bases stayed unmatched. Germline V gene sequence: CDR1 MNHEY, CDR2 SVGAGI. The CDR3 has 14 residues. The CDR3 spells CASSRTGTSSAQYF. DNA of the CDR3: TGTGCCAGCAGTAGAACCGGGACTAGTTCGGCCCAGTACTTC.

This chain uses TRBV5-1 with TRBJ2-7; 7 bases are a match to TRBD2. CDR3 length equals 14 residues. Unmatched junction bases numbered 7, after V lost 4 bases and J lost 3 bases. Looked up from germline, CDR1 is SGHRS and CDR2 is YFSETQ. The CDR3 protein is CASSRGERGYEQYF. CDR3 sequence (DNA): TGCGCCAGCAGCCGCGGGGAGCGGGGCTACGAGCAGTACTTC. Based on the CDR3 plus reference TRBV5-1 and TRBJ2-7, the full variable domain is KAGVTQTPRYLIKTRGQQVTLSCSPISGHRSVSWYQQTPGQGLQFLFEYFSETQRNKGNFPGRFSGRQFSNSRSEMNVSTLELGDSALYLCASSRGERGYEQYFGPGTRLTVT.

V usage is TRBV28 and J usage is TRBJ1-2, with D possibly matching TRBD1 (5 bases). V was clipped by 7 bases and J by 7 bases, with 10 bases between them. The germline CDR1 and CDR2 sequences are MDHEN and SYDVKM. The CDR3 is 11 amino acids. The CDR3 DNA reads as TGTGCCAGCACCTATCAGGGTGGCTACACCTTC. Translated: CASTYQGGYTF.

The CDR3 reads CASSTSRLAGNEQFF. CDR3 DNA: TGTGCCAGTAGTACGAGTAGACTAGCGGGAAATGAGCAGTTCTTC. This chain connects TRBV19 to TRBJ2-1; TRBD2 aligns across 11 bases. The ends lost 4 bases at V and 7 bases at J; junction bases unmatched: 6. Per the germline V gene, CDR1 is LNHDA and CDR2 is SQIVND (reference sequence). CDR3 length equals 15 residues.

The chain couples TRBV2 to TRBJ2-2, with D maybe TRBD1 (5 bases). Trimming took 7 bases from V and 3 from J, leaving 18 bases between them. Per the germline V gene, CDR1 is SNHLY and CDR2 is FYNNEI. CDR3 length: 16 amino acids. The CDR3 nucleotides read TGTGCCAGCAAGGAAGGCTTGGGCAGGGACACCGGGGAGCTGTTTTTT. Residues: CASKEGLGRDTGELFF. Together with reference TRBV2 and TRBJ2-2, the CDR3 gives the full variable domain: EPEVTQTPSHQVTQMGQEVILRCVPISNHLYFYWYRQILGQKVEFLVSFYNNEISEKSEIFDDQFSVERPDGSNFTLKIRSTKLEDSAMYFCASKEGLGRDTGELFFGEGSRLTVL.

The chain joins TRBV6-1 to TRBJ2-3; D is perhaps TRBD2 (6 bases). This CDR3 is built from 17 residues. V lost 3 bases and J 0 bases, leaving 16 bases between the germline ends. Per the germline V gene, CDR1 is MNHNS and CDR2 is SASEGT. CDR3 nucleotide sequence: TGTGCCAGCAGTGATCGGGCTAGCGCTCCTAGCACAGATACGCAGTATTTT. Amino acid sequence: CASSDRASAPSTDTQYF.

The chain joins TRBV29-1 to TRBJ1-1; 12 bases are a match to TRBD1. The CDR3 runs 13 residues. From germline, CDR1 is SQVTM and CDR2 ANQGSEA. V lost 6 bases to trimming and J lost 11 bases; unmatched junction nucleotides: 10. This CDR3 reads CSVAGTGGADAFF. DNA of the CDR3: TGCAGCGTGGCCGGGACAGGGGGCGCGGACGCTTTCTTT.

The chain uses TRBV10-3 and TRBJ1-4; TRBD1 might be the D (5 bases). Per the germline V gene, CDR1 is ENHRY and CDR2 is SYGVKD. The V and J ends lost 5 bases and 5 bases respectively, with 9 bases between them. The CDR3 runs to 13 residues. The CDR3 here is CAISTTENEKLFF. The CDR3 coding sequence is TGTGCCATCAGTACGACAGAGAATGAAAAACTGTTTTTT.

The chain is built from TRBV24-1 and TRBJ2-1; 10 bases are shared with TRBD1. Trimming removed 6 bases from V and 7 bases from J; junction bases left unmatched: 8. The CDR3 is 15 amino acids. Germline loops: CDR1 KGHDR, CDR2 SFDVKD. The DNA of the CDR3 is TGTGCCACCAGTTTAGAGACAGGGGGCAGGAATGAGCAGTTCTTC. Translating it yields CATSLETGGRNEQFF.